What follows are 27 T cell receptor beta chains derived from one specimen sequenced in a study of blood T cell repertoires in COVID-19. Assay used: immunoSEQ multiplex PCR; TCRdb lists only in-frame clones, some missing. The top ten clones hold more than 12% of a sample with fewer than 250,000 clones, roughly 89% of them seen once. Sequenced material: PBMCs or T cells enriched from blood (not recorded which). The origin of the receptors is a man under 40 who had been exposed to COVID-19.

The chain uses TRBV5-1 and TRBJ1-4; no reliable D call. The germline V and J ends were trimmed by 0 bases and 8 bases, with 14 bases remaining between them. The CDR3 loop spans 15 amino acids. Germline assignment: CDR1 SGHRS and CDR2 YFSETQ. DNA of the CDR3: TGCGCCAGCAGCTTGGACCCCGAAGGAGGGGAAAAACTGTTTTTT. As protein: CASSLDPEGGEKLFF.

This clone showed up just once. The gene calls are TRBV5-8 and TRBJ2-1; D may be TRBD2 (5 bases). CDR3 length: 15 residues. Trimming cost V 6 bases and J 0 bases, with 13 bases left between them. Germline lookup yields CDR1 SGHTS and CDR2 YDEGEE. CDR3 DNA: TGTGCCAGCACCGTCGCCGGGATCTCCTACAATGAGCAGTTCTTC. This gives the protein CASTVAGISYNEQFF.

This chain links TRBV11-2 with TRBJ2-5; possible D gene TRBD2, 6 bases. From germline, CDR1 is SGHAT and CDR2 FQNNGV. The V end lost 4 bases, the J end lost 5 bases, and 20 bases lay between the germline ends. This CDR3 contains 16 residues. The DNA for the CDR3 is TGTGCCAGCAGCTACTGGATGCGCGGGGAGGTGGAGACCCAGTACTTC. It codes for CASSYWMRGEVETQYF.

The V and J genes are TRBV3-1 (or the pseudogene TRBV3-2) and TRBJ1-1; perhaps TRBD1 as D (6 bases). Germline CDR1 is LGHDT and CDR2 is YNNKEL (reference sequence). Trimming removed 0 bases at V and 5 bases at J, with 10 bases between. The CDR3 runs to 14 residues. The CDR3 spells CASSQDAGATEAFF. The CDR3, as DNA: TGTGCCAGCAGCCAAGATGCAGGGGCGACTGAAGCTTTCTTT.

CDR3 in amino acids: CASTFISGQGTNTRRGYTF. As DNA, the CDR3 is TGTGCCAGCACCTTTATCTCGGGACAGGGTACAAACACCAGACGGGGCTACACCTTC. The V and J genes are TRBV27 and TRBJ1-2, with 9 bases that match TRBD1. Germline CDR1 MNHEY, CDR2 SMNVEV (reference sequence). This CDR3 contains 19 residues. The J segment lost 8 bases and the V segment lost 7 bases, leaving 26 bases of the junction unmatched.

The gene calls are TRBV27 and TRBJ1-1; no clear D. V dropped 3 bases and J dropped 1 base, with 12 bases sitting between them. In germline, CDR1 is MNHEY, CDR2 SMNVEV (reference sequence). The length of the CDR3 is 15 residues. The chain's CDR3 is CASSFEGLGNTEAFF. The DNA for the CDR3 is TGTGCCAGCAGTTTCGAGGGATTGGGGAACACTGAAGCTTTCTTT.

The CDR3 DNA is TGTGCCAGCGCTTCAGGCGATCAGCCCCAGCATTTT. This translates into CASASGDQPQHF. The rearrangement uses TRBV28 and TRBJ1-5; D not resolved. CDR3 length: 12 amino acids. The germline V gene has CDR1 MDHEN and CDR2 SYDVKM. The V end was cut by 8 bases, the J end by 5 bases, with 10 bases between. The complete variable domain, with remaining parts taken from reference TRBV28 and TRBJ1-5, reads DVKVTQSSRYLVKRTGEKVFLECVQDMDHENMFWYRQDPGLGLRLIYFSYDVKMKEKGDIPEGYSVSREKKERFSLILESASTNQTSMYLCASASGDQPQHFGDGTRLSIL.

In DNA form, the CDR3 reads TGTGCCAGCAGCTTGGGCGGAACAGGGCATCAGCCCCAGCATTTT. Amino acid sequence: CASSLGGTGHQPQHF. This chain links TRBV5-6 with TRBJ1-5, with D maybe TRBD1 (6 bases). V was shortened by 0 bases and J by 5 bases, with 12 bases between the two germline ends. Germline-derived CDR1 and CDR2 are SGHDT and YYEEEE. The CDR3 is 15 residues long.

This chain uses TRBV5-1 with TRBJ2-1; TRBD2 matches 9 bases. V trimming: 0 bases; J trimming: 0 bases; junction bases outside the gene matches: 10. Per the germline V gene, CDR1 is SGHRS and CDR2 is YFSETQ. CDR3 length: 19 residues. This chain's CDR3 is CASSLGLAGGPGSYNEQFF. CDR3 bases: TGCGCCAGCAGCTTGGGCCTCGCGGGGGGGCCGGGCTCCTACAATGAGCAGTTCTTC. Full variable domain (rest looked up from reference TRBV5-1 and TRBJ2-1): KAGVTQTPRYLIKTRGQQVTLSCSPISGHRSVSWYQQTPGQGLQFLFEYFSETQRNKGNFPGRFSGRQFSNSRSEMNVSTLELGDSALYLCASSLGLAGGPGSYNEQFFGPGTRLTVL.

This clone was seen only once. DNA of the CDR3: TGCGCCAGCAGCCCGACAGGGGGGAACAATGAGCAGTTCTTC. It specifies CASSPTGGNNEQFF. The chain couples TRBV5-1 to TRBJ2-1; TRBD1 matches 9 bases. The V gene end was trimmed by 4 bases and the J gene end by 5 bases; junction bases not matched to a gene: 4. The CDR3 is 14 amino acids. Germline CDR1 reads SGHRS; CDR2 reads YFSETQ.

This clone was picked up one time. The gene calls are TRBV5-1 and TRBJ2-7, with D possibly matching TRBD1 (5 bases). V lost 3 bases, J lost 5 bases, and 18 bases lay in between. This CDR3 has 15 residues. In germline, CDR1 is SGHRS, CDR2 YFSETQ. CDR3 amino acids: CASSSGIGIPHEQYF. For the CDR3, the DNA is TGCGCCAGCAGCTCAGGGATAGGGATTCCTCACGAGCAGTACTTC. Full variable domain (missing parts from reference TRBV5-1 and TRBJ2-7): KAGVTQTPRYLIKTRGQQVTLSCSPISGHRSVSWYQQTPGQGLQFLFEYFSETQRNKGNFPGRFSGRQFSNSRSEMNVSTLELGDSALYLCASSSGIGIPHEQYFGPGTRLTVT.

The chain has TRBV5-5 and TRBJ2-7, with D possibly being TRBD2 (5 bases). Trimming pared 4 bases from V and 4 bases from J, leaving 15 bases between. The germline V gene encodes CDR1 SGHKS and CDR2 YYEKEE (reference sequence). The CDR3 is 14 amino acids. The CDR3 sequence: CASSLAGELYEQYF. The CDR3 DNA is TGTGCCAGCAGCCTCGCCGGGGAGTTGTACGAGCAGTACTTC.

In its sample, this clone was seen once. This chain uses TRBV6-5 with TRBJ2-2; TRBD2 might be the D (5 bases). Germline V gives CDR1 MNHEY, CDR2 SVGAGI. The CDR3 totals 14 residues. V was shortened by 6 bases and J by 4 bases, with 12 bases between the two germline ends. The CDR3 protein is CASSRTPRTGELFF. CDR3 coding DNA: TGTGCCAGCAGCCGGACTCCCCGCACCGGGGAGCTGTTTTTT.

V gene TRBV6-6 combines with J gene TRBJ1-2, with a possible D match to TRBD1 (5 bases). With 6 bases removed from V and 8 bases from J, the gap between germline ends came to 19 bases. The germline V gene has CDR1 MNHNY and CDR2 SVGAGI (reference sequence). The CDR3 sequence is 14 residues long. The CDR3 sequence is CASSPGTALGGYTF. The CDR3 region has the DNA TGTGCCAGCAGCCCCGGGACTGCCTTGGGCGGCTACACCTTC.

This sequence joins TRBV11-2 and TRBJ2-1; possibly TRBD1 for D (5 bases). CDR1 is SGHAT and CDR2 is FQNNGV in the germline V gene. V dropped 3 bases and J dropped 8 bases, with 14 bases sitting between them. The CDR3 runs 14 residues. The CDR3 spells CASSLQGPLDEQFF. CDR3 coding DNA: TGTGCCAGCAGCTTGCAGGGTCCTTTGGATGAGCAGTTCTTC.

The chain links TRBV28 to TRBJ2-3; 7 positions match TRBD1. CDR3 length: 14 residues. Germline CDR1 reads MDHEN; CDR2 reads SYDVKM. After removal of 7 bases from V and 2 bases from J, the junction contained 6 bases not matched to a gene. CDR3 in DNA: TGTGCCAGCAATCGGGACAGCTACACAGATACGCAGTATTTT. This translates into CASNRDSYTDTQYF.

The chain couples TRBV7-2 to TRBJ1-4; TRBD1 is a possible D gene (6 bases). The V gene's germline CDR1 is SGHTA and CDR2 FQGNSA. V lost 5 bases and J lost 6, with 19 bases in between. The CDR3 runs 16 residues. This CDR3 is CASSPQTGRGDEKLFF. DNA for the CDR3: TGTGCCAGCAGCCCCCAAACGGGCAGGGGAGATGAAAAACTGTTTTTT. Full variable domain (missing parts from reference TRBV7-2 and TRBJ1-4): GAGVSQSPSNKVTEKGKDVELRCDPISGHTALYWYRQSLGQGLEFLIYFQGNSAPDKSGLPSDRFSAERTGGSVSTLTIQRTQQEDSAVYLCASSPQTGRGDEKLFFGSGTQLSVL.

This clone was detected only once. The chain links TRBV7-9 to TRBJ1-5; D may be TRBD1 (6 bases). Germline V lookup: CDR1 SEHNR, CDR2 FQNEAQ (reference sequence). The CDR3 length is 15 residues. Trimming pared 1 base from V and 1 base from J, leaving 8 bases between. The CDR3 is CASSLGTVSNQPQHF. The DNA for the CDR3 is TGTGCCAGCAGCTTAGGGACAGTAAGCAATCAGCCCCAGCATTTT.

This chain links TRBV2 with TRBJ1-4; D is uncertain. Trimming took 6 bases from V and 10 from J, leaving 21 bases between them. Germline CDR1 is SNHLY and CDR2 is FYNNEI. There are 15 residues in the CDR3. The DNA of the CDR3 is TGTGCCAGCAGGTCGACACCTACCGAAAGTGGAAAACTGTTTTTT. Residues: CASRSTPTESGKLFF.

The chain couples TRBV18 to TRBJ1-6; the D is unclear. This CDR3 contains 14 residues. Looked up from germline, CDR1 is KGHSH and CDR2 is LQKENI. Trimming cost V 3 bases and J 13 bases, with 16 bases left between them. CDR3: CASSPEQLPSPLHF. For the CDR3, the DNA is TGTGCCAGCTCACCGGAACAGCTTCCATCCCCCCTCCACTTT.

The genes are TRBV15 and TRBJ2-7; 9 bases fit TRBD1. After removal of 0 bases from V and 5 bases from J, the junction contained 8 bases not matched to a gene. CDR1 and CDR2 from the germline V gene are LNHNV and YYDKDF (reference sequence). The CDR3 is 16 residues long. The CDR3 is CATSRDEGRDRDEQYF. The DNA of the CDR3 is TGTGCCACCAGCAGAGATGAGGGAAGGGACAGGGACGAGCAGTACTTC.

The rearrangement links TRBV4-2 to TRBJ2-3; D possibly corresponds to TRBD1 (6 bases). V was cut by 4 bases and J by 6 bases, with 17 bases left in between. Germline loops: CDR1 LGHNA, CDR2 YNFKEQ. This CDR3 region has 15 residues. The CDR3 sequence is CASSPQGPGSDTQYF. CDR3 bases: TGTGCCAGCAGCCCCCAGGGGCCTGGATCCGATACGCAGTATTTT.

The V and J genes are TRBV19 and TRBJ2-3; D possibly corresponds to TRBD2 (6 bases). Germline CDR1 and CDR2: LNHDA and SQIVND (reference sequence). This CDR3 is built from 15 residues. V was shortened by 4 bases and J by 0 bases, with 11 bases between the two germline ends. CDR3 DNA sequence: TGTGCCAGTAGTACTCAAGCGGGCAGCACAGATACGCAGTATTTT. Translated, it gives CASSTQAGSTDTQYF.

This chain links TRBV25-1 with TRBJ1-2; possibly TRBD1 for D (5 bases). The CDR3 runs to 13 residues. Germline CDR1 and CDR2: MGHDK and SYGVNS. The V end was cut by 6 bases, the J end by 2 bases, with 10 bases between. The CDR3, as DNA: TGTGCCAGCAGGGGGCCAGGGAACTATGGCTACACCTTC. Protein product: CASRGPGNYGYTF.

V and J are TRBV7-2 and TRBJ2-3, with 10 bases aligning to TRBD2. The CDR3 spans 18 residues. V dropped 3 bases and J dropped 3; count of bases not matched to a gene: 12. Germline V gene sequence: CDR1 SGHTA, CDR2 FQGNSA. As DNA, the CDR3 is TGTGCCAGCAGCTTGCCCCTAGAGCGGGGGGGCAGGACAGATACGCAGTATTTT. Its translation: CASSLPLERGGRTDTQYF.

The chain's CDR3 is CASSIQTGNYEQYF. The DNA of the CDR3 is TGTGCCAGCAGTATCCAGACAGGAAACTACGAGCAGTACTTC. The genes are TRBV2 and TRBJ2-7, with D maybe TRBD1 (6 bases). V was trimmed by 5 bases and J by 3 bases, leaving 14 bases between them. CDR3 length equals 14 residues. Germline CDR1 reads SNHLY; CDR2 reads FYNNEI.

The J gene is TRBJ2-2, the V gene TRBV7-9; 9 bases are shared with TRBD1. CDR1 is SEHNR, CDR2 FQNEAQ, per germline (reference sequence). V lost 6 bases, J lost 1 base, and 3 bases stayed unmatched. The CDR3 contains 15 residues. CDR3 nucleotides: TGTGCCAGCAGGCCGGGACAGGGGAACACCGGGGAGCTGTTTTTT. Its translation: CASRPGQGNTGELFF.